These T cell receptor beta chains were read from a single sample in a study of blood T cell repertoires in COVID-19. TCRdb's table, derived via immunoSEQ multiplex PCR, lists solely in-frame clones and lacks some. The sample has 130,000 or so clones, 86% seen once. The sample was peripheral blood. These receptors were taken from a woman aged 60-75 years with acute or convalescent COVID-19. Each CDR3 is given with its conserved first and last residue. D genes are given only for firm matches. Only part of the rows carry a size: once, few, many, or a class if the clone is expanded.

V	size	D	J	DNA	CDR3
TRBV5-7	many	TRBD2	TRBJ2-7	TGTGCCAGCAGCCTCAGACTAGCGGGGGGCCTCTATTACTCCTACGAGCAGTACTTC	CASSLRLAGGLYYSYEQYF
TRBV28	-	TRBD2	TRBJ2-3	TGTGCCAGCCGGGGGGGGCATAGCACAGATACGCAGTATTTT	CASRGGHSTDTQYF
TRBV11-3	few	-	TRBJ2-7	TGTGCCAGCAGCTTAGGAAGGCGAGGGCAGTACTTC	CASSLGRRGQYF
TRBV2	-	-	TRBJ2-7	TGTGCCAGCAGTGAGCAACAGGCCTCCTACGAGCAGTACTTC	CASSEQQASYEQYF
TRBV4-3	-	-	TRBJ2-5	TGCGCCAGCAGCCAAGGGGGGGGCCGAGAGACCCAGTACTTC	CASSQGGGRETQYF
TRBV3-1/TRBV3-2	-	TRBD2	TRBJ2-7	TGTGCCAGCAGCGCAAGCGGGGGGCTTGCCTACGAGCAGTACTTC	CASSASGGLAYEQYF
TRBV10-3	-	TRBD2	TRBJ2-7	TGTGCCATCAGGGAGGGCGGGACTAGCGAAGCCTACGAGCAGTACTTC	CAIREGGTSEAYEQYF
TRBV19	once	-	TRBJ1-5	TGTGCCAGTCGTTGGCTTCCTAATAGGGAGATGAGCAATCAGCCCCAGCATTTT	CASRWLPNREMSNQPQHF
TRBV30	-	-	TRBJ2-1	TGTGCCTGGCCAAACTACGGAGAGCAGTTCTTC	CAWPNYGEQFF
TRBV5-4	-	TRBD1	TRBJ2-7	TGTGCCAGCAGAGACGGACAGGGGGGGACCTACGAGCAGTACTTC	CASRDGQGGTYEQYF
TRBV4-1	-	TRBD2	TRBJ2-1	TGCGCCAGCAGCCTTCTTCCGACTAGCGGGGCCAACACAGAGCAGTTCTTC	CASSLLPTSGANTEQFF
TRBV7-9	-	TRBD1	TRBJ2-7	TGTGCCAGCACGATCGCAGGGGGCGCGGGGGAGCAGTACTTC	CASTIAGGAGEQYF
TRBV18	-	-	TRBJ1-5	TGTGCCAGCTCACCAGGGGGACAATATCAGCCCCAGCATTTT	CASSPGGQYQPQHF
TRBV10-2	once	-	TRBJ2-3	TGCGCCAGTTTCGGGATCTACACAGATACGCAGTATTTT	CASFGIYTDTQYF
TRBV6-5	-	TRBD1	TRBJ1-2	TGTGCCAGCAGTTACTCGAAGGGGGCCTTGGGAGGCTACACCTTC	CASSYSKGALGGYTF
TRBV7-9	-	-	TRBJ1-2	TGTGCCAGCAGCTTAGGAGGGGGTATGGGCTACACCTTC	CASSLGGGMGYTF
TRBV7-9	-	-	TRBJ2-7	TGTGCCAGCAGCTTAGAAGCAGGGGCCCTGTACTTC	CASSLEAGALYF
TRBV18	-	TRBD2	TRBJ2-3	TGTGCCAGCTCACCAAGGAAAACGGGGGGGCTGGGAGATACGCAGTATTTT	CASSPRKTGGLGDTQYF
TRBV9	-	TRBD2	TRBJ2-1	TGTGCCAGCAGCCCCCCGAGCGGGGGAAACAATGAGCAGTTCTTC	CASSPPSGGNNEQFF
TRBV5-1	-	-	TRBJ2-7	TGCGCCAGCAGCCTTGGACAGCTTCAGTACTTC	CASSLGQLQYF
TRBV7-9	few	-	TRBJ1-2	TGTGCCAGCAGCTTATCAGGAGGGACTAACTATGGCTACACCTTC	CASSLSGGTNYGYTF
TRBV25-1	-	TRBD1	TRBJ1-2	TGTGCCAGCAGATACAGGGGGAGCGGTGGCTACACCTTC	CASRYRGSGGYTF
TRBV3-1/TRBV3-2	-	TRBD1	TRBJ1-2	TGTGCCAGCAGCCAAACCGGGACAGGGTATGGCTACACCTTC	CASSQTGTGYGYTF
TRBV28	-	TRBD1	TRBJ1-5	TGTGCCAGCAGTCGGACAGGGGTGTGGCATAGCAATCAGCCCCAGCATTTT	CASSRTGVWHSNQPQHF
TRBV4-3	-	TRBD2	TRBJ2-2	TGCGCCAGCAGCCAAGAAATAGCGGGGGGCCCCGGGGAGCTGTTTTTT	CASSQEIAGGPGELFF
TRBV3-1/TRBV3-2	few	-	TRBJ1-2	TGTGCCAGCAGTAGAAAATCCAGGGCGGAATATGGCTACACCTTC	CASSRKSRAEYGYTF
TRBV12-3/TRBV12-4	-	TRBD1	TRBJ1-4	TGTGCCAGCAGACAGGGGGGCATCGAAAAACTGTTTTTT	CASRQGGIEKLFF
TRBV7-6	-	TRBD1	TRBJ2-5	TGTGCCAGCAGCTTCTTGACAGGGGGCGAGCGAGAGACCCAGTACTTC	CASSFLTGGERETQYF
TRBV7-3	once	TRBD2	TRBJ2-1	TGTGCCAGCAGCTTGACTAGCGGGGGGGCCGGGTCCTACAATGAGCAGTTCTTC	CASSLTSGGAGSYNEQFF
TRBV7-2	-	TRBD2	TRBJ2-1	TGTGCCAGCAGCCCCTGGACTAGCGGGGCCTACAATGAGCAGTTCTTC	CASSPWTSGAYNEQFF
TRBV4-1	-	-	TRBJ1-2	TGCGCCAGCAGCCAAGTAGGGGGGGCTGGCTACACCTTC	CASSQVGGAGYTF
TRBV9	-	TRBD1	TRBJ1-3	TGTGCCAGCAGCGCCGGGACAGGAAGGGGAAACACCATATATTTT	CASSAGTGRGNTIYF
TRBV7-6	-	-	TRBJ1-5	TGTGCCAGCAGCCTCGGGGGATTCTTCGCGCCCCAGCATTTT	CASSLGGFFAPQHF
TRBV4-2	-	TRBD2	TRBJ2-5	TGTGCCAGCAGCCAAGATCGGTCTAGCGGGGGTATCGGAGAGACCCAGTACTTC	CASSQDRSSGGIGETQYF
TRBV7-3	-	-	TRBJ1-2	TGTGCCAGCTCCCCGGGGGCTAACTATGGCTACACCTTC	CASSPGANYGYTF
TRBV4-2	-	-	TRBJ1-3	TGTGCCAGCAGCCACCAGCAGGGCGGCCCTGGAAACACCATATATTTT	CASSHQQGGPGNTIYF
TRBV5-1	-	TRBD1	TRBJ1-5	TGCGCCAGCAGCTTGGGGACAGGGTGGAATCAGCCCCAGCATTTT	CASSLGTGWNQPQHF
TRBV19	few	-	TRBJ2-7	TGTGCCAGTAGCCTAGCTTCAGGCCCCCTCTCCTACGAGCAGTACTTC	CASSLASGPLSYEQYF
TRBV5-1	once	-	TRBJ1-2	TGCGCCAGCAGCTTGGTCGGGGGGCTAGAGAACTATGGCTACACCTTC	CASSLVGGLENYGYTF
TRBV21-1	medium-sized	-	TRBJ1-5	TGTGCCAGCCCCGTCCAGAGGACAGGGGTGCGACAGCCCCAGCATTTT	CASPVQRTGVRQPQHF
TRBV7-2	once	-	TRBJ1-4	TGTGCCAGCAGCCCGGTGGGGAGCCGTAATGAAAAACTGTTTTTT	CASSPVGSRNEKLFF
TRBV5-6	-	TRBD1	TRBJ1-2	TGTGCCAGCAGCCTACGCGTTGGGACAGGGAATAACTATGGCTACACCTTC	CASSLRVGTGNNYGYTF
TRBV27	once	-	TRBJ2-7	TGTGCCAGCAGTTTAAGCGGCCTCCCAACCTACGAGCAGTACTTC	CASSLSGLPTYEQYF
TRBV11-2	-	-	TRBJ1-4	TGTGCCAGCAGCTTTGCACCCGGTCTCCCCGAGGGCGAAAAACTGTTTTTT	CASSFAPGLPEGEKLFF
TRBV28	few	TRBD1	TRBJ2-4	TGTGCCAGCAGCCTCAGGGGGCAAGCCAAAAACATTCAGTACTTC	CASSLRGQAKNIQYF
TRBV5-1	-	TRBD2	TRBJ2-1	TGCGCCAGCAGCTCCCAACTAGCGGCCTACAATGAGCAGTTCTTC	CASSSQLAAYNEQFF
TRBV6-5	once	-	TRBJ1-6	TGTGCCAGCACCCTCAGACAGGATAATTCACCCCTCCACTTT	CASTLRQDNSPLHF
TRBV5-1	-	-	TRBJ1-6	TGCGCCAGCAGCCCCTTCAGGACAAATAATTCACCCCTCCACTTT	CASSPFRTNNSPLHF
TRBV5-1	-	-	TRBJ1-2	TGCGCCAGCAGCTTGGCGGGGAACTATGGCTACACCTTC	CASSLAGNYGYTF
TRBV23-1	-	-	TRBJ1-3	TGCGCCAGCAGTCCCCTGATCGACAGTGCCAACTCTGGAAACACCATATATTTT	CASSPLIDSANSGNTIYF
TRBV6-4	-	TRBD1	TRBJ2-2	TGTGCCAGCAAAGGACAGGCAGCGAGCACCGGGGAGCTGTTTTTT	CASKGQAASTGELFF
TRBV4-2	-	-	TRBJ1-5	TGTGCCAGCAGCCAAGTCTCCAGTAGCAATCAGCCCCAGCATTTT	CASSQVSSSNQPQHF
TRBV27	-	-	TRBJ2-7	TGTGCCAGCAGTTTTTCCGTTTCCTACGAGCAGTACTTC	CASSFSVSYEQYF
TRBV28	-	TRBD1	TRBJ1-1	TGTGCCAGCAGTACCGAGACAGGGAGGACTGAAGCTTTCTTT	CASSTETGRTEAFF
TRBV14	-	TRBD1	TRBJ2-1	TGTGCCAGCAGCCACTTGACAGGGGGCCCGACTTCGTTCTTC	CASSHLTGGPTSFF
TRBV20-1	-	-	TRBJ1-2	TGCAGTGCTAGAGATCGAGCTGGCTACACCTTC	CSARDRAGYTF
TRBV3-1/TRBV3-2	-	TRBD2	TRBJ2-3	TGTGCCAGCAGCCACCGGGGGACTAGCGGCCTTACTAGCACAGATACGCAGTATTTT	CASSHRGTSGLTSTDTQYF
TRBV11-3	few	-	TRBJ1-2	TGTGCCAGCAGCCCATCCCCAGGGTCTAACTATGGCTACACCTTC	CASSPSPGSNYGYTF